Below, 11 T cell receptor beta chains from the same sample are listed, as sequenced in a study of shared clonotypes between healthy human individuals. TCRdb's table, derived via immunoSEQ multiplex PCR, lists solely in-frame clones and lacks some. The sample shows about 1.1 million clones, approximately 80% of them seen only once. The sample comprised memory CD4+ T cells from PBMCs. Subset of the sample: CD45RA-negative fraction. Every receptor here comes from a man aged 18 to 29 in good health. Some clones in this sample may be carry-over from other donors' samples.

The chain has TRBV30 and TRBJ2-2, with D unclear. The ends were cut back, 0 bases at V and 7 bases at J, with 12 bases in the middle. The germline V gene encodes CDR1 GTSNPN and CDR2 SVGIG (reference sequence). The CDR3 runs to 14 residues. This CDR3 reads CAWSVHSISGELFF. The CDR3 nucleotides are TGTGCCTGGAGTGTACACAGCATAAGCGGGGAGCTGTTTTTT.

The CDR3 sequence: CASSEREEAAEAFF. DNA of the CDR3: TGTGCCAGCAGTGAAAGGGAGGAGGCAGCGGAAGCTTTCTTT. The chain links TRBV6-1 to TRBJ1-1; D is ambiguous. CDR3 length equals 14 residues. Germline CDR1 reads MNHNS; CDR2 reads SASEGT. V was cut by 2 bases and J by 8 bases, with 15 bases left in between.

CDR3 nucleotides: TGCAGCGTTTCACAGGCCTCCAATGGCTATGGCTACACCTTC. Amino acid sequence: CSVSQASNGYGYTF. The chain uses TRBV29-1 and TRBJ1-2, with D perhaps TRBD1 (5 bases). V was trimmed by 5 bases and J by 4 bases, leaving 17 bases between them. The germline gives CDR1 SQVTM, CDR2 ANQGSEA. CDR3 length equals 14 residues.

The rearrangement links TRBV5-1 to TRBJ2-1; no firm D call. Germline V gives CDR1 SGHRS, CDR2 YFSETQ. Trimming removed 1 base at V and 6 bases at J, with 8 bases between. This CDR3 contains 13 residues. This chain's CDR3 is CASSLIPTNEQFF. The CDR3 coding sequence is TGCGCCAGCAGCTTGATACCTACCAATGAGCAGTTCTTC.

This clone was seen a single time. V is TRBV10-3 and J is TRBJ2-3, with a tentative D call TRBD2 (5 bases). The CDR3 is 14 amino acids. Germline V CDR1 and CDR2: ENHRY, SYGVKD. Trimming cost V 3 bases and J 6 bases, with 13 bases left between them. As DNA, the CDR3 is TGTGCCATCAGTGACCCAACGACGGGGGATACGCAGTATTTT. This gives the protein CAISDPTTGDTQYF.

The chain recombines TRBV18 with TRBJ2-5; D is perhaps TRBD1 or TRBD2 (5 bases each). The CDR3 runs 13 residues. CDR1 is KGHSH, CDR2 LQKENI, per germline. V was trimmed by 5 bases and J by 4 bases, leaving 11 bases between them. In DNA, the CDR3 is TGTGCCAGCTCAACGGGACGGACAGAGACCCAGTACTTC. Translation gives CASSTGRTETQYF.

The chain has TRBV19 and TRBJ2-7; 7 bases are shared with TRBD2. V lost 2 bases to trimming and J lost 0 bases; unmatched junction nucleotides: 4. The CDR3 extends over 15 amino acids. The germline V gene has CDR1 LNHDA and CDR2 SQIVND (reference sequence). DNA of the CDR3: TGTGCCAGTAGTATATTGGGGGGGATCTCCTACGAGCAGTACTTC. Translating gives CASSILGGISYEQYF.

The genes are TRBV14 and TRBJ2-2, with TRBD1 matching 9 bases. The junction had 10 bases not matched to a gene; V was cut back by 2 bases and J by 6 bases. The CDR3 extends over 17 amino acids. CDR1 SGHDN and CDR2 FVKESK come from the germline V gene. The CDR3 DNA is TGTGCCAGCAGCCAACCGCGGGACAGGGATTTTCCCGGGGAGCTGTTTTTT. It codes for CASSQPRDRDFPGELFF.

The J gene is TRBJ2-7, the V gene TRBV10-2, with 8 bases aligning to TRBD1. Germline V gene lookup returns CDR1 WSHSY and CDR2 SAAADI. After removal of 4 bases from V and 4 bases from J, the junction contained 12 bases not matched to a gene. CDR3 length: 16 amino acids. CDR3 sequence: CASSAAKTGGRYEQYF. As DNA, the CDR3 is TGCGCCAGCAGTGCGGCCAAAACAGGGGGGAGGTACGAGCAGTACTTC.

This CDR3 is CASSQSGYEQYF. The CDR3 coding sequence is TGTGCCAGCAGCCAATCGGGGTACGAGCAGTACTTC. The chain has TRBV4-2 and TRBJ2-7; TRBD2 might be the D (5 bases). Germline V CDR1 and CDR2: LGHNA, YNFKEQ. V shed 2 bases and J shed 4 bases, with 6 bases lying between them. The CDR3 spans 12 residues.

The rearrangement links TRBV30 to TRBJ1-2; D ambiguous. The CDR3 runs 14 residues. Germline assignment: CDR1 GTSNPN and CDR2 SVGIG (reference sequence). V was cut by 3 bases and J by 6 bases, with 17 bases left in between. The DNA of the CDR3 is TGTGCCTGGAGCCGGAGACTTAGCAACCATGGCTACACCTTC. Amino acids: CAWSRRLSNHGYTF.